In its sample, the clone carrying this T cell receptor (beta chain) was seen a few times. Antigen unknown. Germline CDR1 LGHNA, CDR2 YNFKEQ. The ends were cut back, 1 base at V and 6 bases at J, with 17 bases in the middle. The CDR3 is made up of 16 amino acids. TCRdb analysed the 5' RACE reads with MiXCR anew, one entry per CDR3 protein. The sample holds around 480,000 distinct CDR3 sequences; around an eighth are singletons and the top ten take more than 0.8%. This entry belongs to a study of identical twins. Whole-study results and caveats: Twins showed weaker excess sharing in their beta out-of-frame sequences. Because invariant MAIT and iNKT cells could be present, zero-insertion analyses could be partly confounded.

These same data were also listed under a study on yellow fever vaccine responses in identical twins.

The chain carries TRBV4-2 and TRBJ2-3, with D tentatively TRBD1 or TRBD2 (7 bases each). The material sequenced was CD4+ T cells sorted from blood. This TCR came from a woman aged 18-29 years in good health. The CDR3 DNA sequence: TGTGCCAGCAGCCAAGTCCAGGGGGGCGGGGGTGATACGCAGTATTTT. This encodes CASSQVQGGGGDTQYF.